This T cell receptor (beta chain) derives from a study of T cells in Graves' hyperthyroidism and ophthalmopathy. Study in general: Upon initial diagnosis and before any treatment, peripheral blood was collected.

V was shortened by 5 bases and J by 2 bases, with 14 bases between the two germline ends. CDR1 is LNHDA and CDR2 is SQIVND in the germline V gene (reference sequence). The length of the CDR3 is 15 residues. Remarks on this clonotype: Its antigen is undetermined.

Study-level findings and limits: Most thyroid clonotypes with frequency above 0.001 were detected in blood. Stable hyperthyroidism and ophthalmopathy were separated using 13 V-J signatures.

What was amplified from RNA transcripts were TCR beta CDR3 regions. The primer set for the first-round RT-PCR of the TCR CDR3 was HTBI. TCRdb independently ran MiXCR on the multiplex PCR reads; one entry per CDR3 protein. The sample has some 530,000 distinct CDR3 sequences, approximately 23% seen once. V is TRBV19 and J is TRBJ2-3; the D gene is possibly TRBD2 (6 bases). Sequencing was carried out using blood. The TCR sequence derives from a woman in her seventies with Graves' ophthalmopathy. CDR3 nucleotide sequence: TGTGCCAGTAGTCTCGAGCGGGTGGACACAGATACGCAGTATTTT. Protein product: CASSLERVDTDTQYF.